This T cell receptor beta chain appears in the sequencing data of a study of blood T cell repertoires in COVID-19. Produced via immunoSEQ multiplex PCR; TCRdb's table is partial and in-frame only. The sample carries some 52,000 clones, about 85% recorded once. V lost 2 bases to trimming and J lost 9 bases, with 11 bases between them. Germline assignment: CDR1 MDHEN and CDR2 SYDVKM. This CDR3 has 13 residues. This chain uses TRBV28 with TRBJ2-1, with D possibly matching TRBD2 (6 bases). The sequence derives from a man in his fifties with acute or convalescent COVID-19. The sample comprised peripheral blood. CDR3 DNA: TGTGCCAGCAGTTTACTACTAGCAGGTGAGCAGTTCTTC. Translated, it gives CASSLLLAGEQFF.